Only a few counts were recorded for the clone carrying this TCR beta chain. Its target is not known. The junction had 3 bases not matched to a gene; V was cut back by 5 bases and J by 3 bases. Germline CDR1 is SGDLS and CDR2 is YYNGEE. The CDR3 is made up of 13 amino acids. These data originate in a study of beta chain features in type 1 diabetes. Overall study: Age, gender, cell numbers and subset yield matched between patients and controls.

Study conclusions and caveats: A cDNA-based sequencing approach could over-represent cells with high TCR expression. TCRB CDR3 length was moderately but significantly reduced in all four CD4+ subsets of Type 1 diabetes patients.

The entirety of the isolated RNA underwent reverse transcription, so expressed TCRB transcripts were sequenced. The method was immunoSEQ multiplex PCR; TCRdb's version includes in-frame clones alone and lacks a portion of them. The table has tens of thousands of clones, around 50% seen once; the top ten hold around 2.6%. Populations obtained by sorting all exceeded 98% purity. The clonotype originates from a woman aged 40 to 55 with type 1 diabetes. The V call is TRBV9, the J call TRBJ2-7, with 9 bases matching TRBD1. Input material: Tregs from blood. The CDR3 nucleotides read TGTGCCAGCAGTAGACAGGGGGGCTACGAGCAGTACTTC. This gives the protein CASSRQGGYEQYF.